Listed here are 28 T cell receptor beta chains from one sample, sequenced in a study of molecular identifiers for immune sequencing clone quantification. TCRdb re-analysed the PCR reads in MiXCR, keeping a single row per CDR3 protein. The sample contains 250,000 to 350,000 distinct CDR3 sequences, around 21% of which appear only once. The source material was naive CD8+ T cells from blood, with Jurkat cell RNA spiked in. Subset in this sample: FACS-sorted CD8+CD4-CCR7+CD45RA+ naive T cells. The origin of the receptors is a human donor in good health. Some libraries in this study had Jurkat cell RNA spiked in.

Details on this clonotype: The CDR3 carries no conserved terminal phenylalanine or tryptophan, so it likely arises from a read error. The gene calls are TRBV6-5 and TRBJ2-7; D might be TRBD1 (6 bases). Germline-derived CDR1 and CDR2 are MNHEY and SVGAGI. Trimming stripped 5 bases from V and 5 bases from J, with 13 bases between. There are 13 residues in the CDR3. The DNA of the CDR3 is TGTGCCAGCAGTCGAACAGGGACCGACGAGCAGTACTCC. Residues: CASSRTGTDEQYS.

This clonotype showed up just a few times. The rearrangement links TRBV10-1 to TRBJ1-1; D not resolved. Per germline, CDR1 WNHNN and CDR2 SYGVQD (reference sequence). Trimming left V 6 bases short and J 0 bases short, with 14 bases between. This CDR3 has 15 amino acids. CDR3: CASRERLELNTEAFF. The CDR3 coding sequence is TGCGCCAGCAGAGAAAGATTGGAGTTGAACACTGAAGCTTTCTTT.

This clonotype was recorded at least ten times. V and J are TRBV12-3 or TRBV12-4 and TRBJ2-3; 8 bases are shared with TRBD2. The length of the CDR3 is 14 residues. Trimming removed 3 bases from V and 5 bases from J; junction bases left unmatched: 4. DNA of the CDR3: TGTGCCAGCAGTTTCCCCGGGGGGGGAGATACGCAGTATTTT. Its protein product is CASSFPGGGDTQYF.

To note about this clonotype: Since a much larger clone is just one base distant, this may be a read error. As the CDR3 is not closed by the conserved phenylalanine or tryptophan, this likely results from a read error. The V and J genes are TRBV13 and TRBJ1-1; D might be TRBD1 (5 bases). Germline assignment: CDR1 PRHDT and CDR2 FYEKMQ (reference sequence). V lost 0 bases and J 4 bases, leaving 9 bases between the germline ends. This CDR3 is 14 amino acids long. The DNA of the CDR3 is TGTGCCAGCAGCTTAGGCCGGGGGGGCACTGAAGCTTTCCTT. Translated, it gives CASSLGRGGTEAFL.

This clonotype was seen a few times. The J gene is TRBJ2-3, the V gene TRBV20-1; 10 nucleotides agree with TRBD1. Germline trimming cut 5 bases from V and 1 base from J; bases unmatched to any gene: 21. The CDR3 spans 20 residues. Germline V CDR1 and CDR2: DFQATT, SNEGSKA (reference sequence). The CDR3 protein is CSAGPDRGRRGEDGTDTQYF. The DNA of the CDR3 is TGCAGTGCTGGCCCTGACAGGGGGCGCCGAGGGGAGGATGGCACAGATACGCAGTATTTT.

This clonotype was observed at least ten times. The chain employs TRBV10-3 and TRBJ2-5; 8 bases agree with TRBD1. The CDR3 length is 14 residues. V lost 5 bases, J lost 7 bases, and 9 bases stayed unmatched. Germline CDR1 reads ENHRY; CDR2 reads SYGVKD. The CDR3: CAISQGTGPPTQYF. The CDR3 DNA reads TGTGCCATCAGTCAAGGGACAGGCCCCCCGACCCAGTACTTC.

There are many counts of this clonotype. A junction boundary mismatches the germline segment, possibly from a read error. The chain couples TRBV13 to TRBJ2-1; 7 positions agree with TRBD1. The CDR3 runs 12 residues. Germline-derived CDR1 and CDR2 are PRHDT and FYEKMQ (reference sequence). CDR3 DNA sequence: TGTGCCAGCAGCTTAATAGGACAGGTGTGGTCCTTC. Translating gives CASSLIGQVWSF.

This clonotype was detected once. V and J are TRBV7-6 and TRBJ2-7; 7 bases are shared with TRBD1. The CDR3 is 13 residues long. In germline, CDR1 is SGHVS, CDR2 FNYEAQ. V lost 5 bases and J lost 13; bases outside the gene matches: 14. Here the CDR3 DNA reads TGTGCCAGCAGCACTGGGACAGCCTACGGGCAATACTTC. Protein: CASSTGTAYGQYF.

This clonotype was found many times. The chain has TRBV12-3 or TRBV12-4 and TRBJ2-5; 7 positions agree with TRBD2. The CDR3 has 14 residues. The trim removed 6 bases at V and 1 base at J, leaving 5 bases unmatched. The CDR3 DNA follows: TGTGCCAGCAGACTTTCTAGCGGCCAAGAGACCCAGTACTTC. Residues: CASRLSSGQETQYF.

This clonotype was seen ten or more times. J is TRBJ2-7 and V is TRBV20-1, with D perhaps given as TRBD1 or TRBD2 (5 bases each). This CDR3 spans 14 amino acids. The V gene's germline CDR1 is DFQATT and CDR2 SNEGSKA (reference sequence). The ends were cut back, 4 bases at V and 2 bases at J, with 15 bases in the middle. The CDR3 DNA sequence: TGCAGTGCTATACCCCGGGACGCAACCTACGAGCAGTACTTC. This sequence encodes CSAIPRDATYEQYF.

This clonotype showed up many times. The chain has TRBV30 and TRBJ2-1; D is unclear. The length of the CDR3 is 13 residues. V was pared by 3 bases and J by 9 bases, with 15 bases between. Per the germline V gene, CDR1 is GTSNPN and CDR2 is SVGIG (reference sequence). CDR3 sequence: CAWSLTIQSEQFF. In DNA, the CDR3 is TGTGCCTGGAGCTTAACTATCCAATCTGAGCAGTTCTTC.

The sample holds many counts of this clonotype. This sequence joins TRBV27 and TRBJ2-7; possibly TRBD1 for D (5 bases). Trimming removed 5 bases at V and 0 bases at J, with 14 bases between. CDR3 length: 15 amino acids. CDR1 MNHEY and CDR2 SMNVEV come from the germline V gene (reference sequence). As DNA, the CDR3 is TGTGCCAGCAGTCTAAGGGGCGCTGCCTCCTACGAGCAGTACTTC. Its translation: CASSLRGAASYEQYF.

The V call is TRBV29-1, the J call TRBJ2-3; D is unresolved. The V end lost 6 bases, the J end lost 2 bases, and 9 bases lay between the germline ends. CDR1 is SQVTM, CDR2 ANQGSEA, per germline. This CDR3 contains 12 residues. CDR3 nucleotides: TGCAGCGTCGTACCAGTCACAGATACGCAGTATTTT. It encodes CSVVPVTDTQYF.

Ten or more counts support this clonotype. The V call is TRBV2, the J call TRBJ2-3; TRBD2 matches at 10 bases. Germline V gene sequence: CDR1 SNHLY, CDR2 FYNNEI. With 1 base clipped from V and 5 bases from J, the junction kept 3 bases outside the gene matches. This CDR3 is built from 15 residues. The CDR3 nucleotides are TGTGCCAGCAGTGAAGAAGCGGGAGGGTTAGATACGCAGTATTTT. Amino acid sequence: CASSEEAGGLDTQYF.

This clonotype was observed many times. This chain connects TRBV6-1 to TRBJ1-5, with 7 bases identical to TRBD1. The CDR3 totals 15 residues. V lost 1 base to trimming and J lost 4 bases; unmatched junction nucleotides: 4. Looked up from germline, CDR1 is MNHNS and CDR2 is SASEGT. In DNA form, the CDR3 reads TGTGCCAGCAGTGAAGTCGACAGGGCAAATCAGCCCCAGCATTTT. Its translation is CASSEVDRANQPQHF.

This clonotype showed up many times. The chain is built from TRBV28 and TRBJ2-3; 9 bases match TRBD1. Germline loops: CDR1 MDHEN, CDR2 SYDVKM. The CDR3 has 16 amino acids. Trimming took 3 bases from V and 2 from J; bases not matched to a gene: 6. DNA for the CDR3: TGTGCCAGCAGTTTCTCTTGGACAGGGGACACAGATACGCAGTATTTT. The encoded protein is CASSFSWTGDTDTQYF. The full variable domain, with the rest looked up from reference TRBV28 and TRBJ2-3, is DVKVTQSSRYLVKRTGEKVFLECVQDMDHENMFWYRQDPGLGLRLIYFSYDVKMKEKGDIPEGYSVSREKKERFSLILESASTNQTSMYLCASSFSWTGDTDTQYFGPGTRLTVL.

As for this clonotype: A much larger clone lies one base from this, so it may be a read error. The V and J genes are TRBV28 and TRBJ2-7; 7 nucleotides agree with TRBD1. The ends lost 2 bases at V and 5 bases at J; junction bases unmatched: 9. Germline V gene lookup returns CDR1 MDHEN and CDR2 SYDVKM. This CDR3 contains 15 residues. As DNA, the CDR3 is TGTGCCAGCAGTTTAAGGGGGCTTAGTTCGGACGAGCAGTACTTC. It codes for CASSLRGLSSDEQYF.

The genes are TRBV4-3 and TRBJ2-2; possibly TRBD1 for D (6 bases). The CDR3 consists of 17 residues. Germline V CDR1 and CDR2: LGHNA, YSLEER. V was clipped by 2 bases and J by 7 bases, with 20 bases between them. The CDR3 spells CASSQHPYGQPNGELFF. Here the CDR3 DNA reads TGCGCCAGCAGCCAACACCCGTACGGACAGCCGAACGGGGAGCTGTTTTTT.

DNA for the CDR3: TGCAGTGCCCACGGACTAGCGGGGGGCGGTGGGGGTACAGATACGCAGTATTTT. Translation: CSAHGLAGGGGGTDTQYF. The V and J genes are TRBV20-1 and TRBJ2-3; 14 positions match TRBD2. The length of the CDR3 is 18 residues. Unmatched junction bases numbered 14, after V lost 6 bases and J lost 3 bases. Germline V CDR1 and CDR2: DFQATT, SNEGSKA (reference sequence).

This clonotype occurred many times. V is TRBV28 and J is TRBJ2-2; TRBD2 aligns across 12 bases. The CDR3 contains 17 residues. Germline V gives CDR1 MDHEN, CDR2 SYDVKM. The V gene end was trimmed by 4 bases and the J gene end by 5 bases; junction bases not matched to a gene: 8. The chain's CDR3 is CASSSRLAGVQTGELFF. CDR3 DNA: TGTGCCAGCAGTTCCCGACTAGCGGGAGTACAAACCGGGGAGCTGTTTTTT. The complete variable domain, with remaining parts taken from reference TRBV28 and TRBJ2-2, reads DVKVTQSSRYLVKRTGEKVFLECVQDMDHENMFWYRQDPGLGLRLIYFSYDVKMKEKGDIPEGYSVSREKKERFSLILESASTNQTSMYLCASSSRLAGVQTGELFFGEGSRLTVL.

The rearrangement joins TRBV19 to TRBJ2-1, with D unresolved. Germline loops: CDR1 LNHDA, CDR2 SQIVND (reference sequence). CDR3 length equals 12 residues. The germline V and J ends were trimmed by 3 bases and 10 bases, with 10 bases remaining between them. The CDR3 protein is CASSIRPVEQFF. The CDR3 bases are TGTGCCAGTAGTATTCGTCCGGTCGAGCAGTTCTTC.

The sample holds many counts of this clonotype. The J gene is TRBJ2-5, the V gene TRBV7-6, with D tentatively TRBD1 (6 bases). The germline V and J ends were trimmed by 5 bases and 5 bases, with 15 bases remaining between them. The germline CDR1 and CDR2 sequences are SGHVS and FNYEAQ. CDR3 length equals 14 residues. In DNA form, the CDR3 reads TGTGCCAGCAGCACCGGGACACCCGGGGAGACCCAGTACTTC. It codes for CASSTGTPGETQYF.

As regards this clonotype: A much larger clonotype is one base distant, so this may be a read error. J is TRBJ2-1 and V is TRBV5-1; TRBD2 aligns across 12 bases. Germline values: CDR1 SGHRS, CDR2 YFSETQ. The CDR3 contains 16 residues. The CDR3 loop reads CAGSWTSGDSYNEQFF. The CDR3 DNA follows: TGCGCCGGCAGTTGGACTAGCGGGGACTCCTACAATGAGCAGTTCTTC.

As regards this clonotype: Possible read error: a much larger clone is one base away. The chain carries TRBV6-2 or TRBV6-3 and TRBJ2-7; D not resolved. This CDR3 has 14 residues. V was cut by 6 bases and J by 0 bases, with 12 bases left in between. Germline loops: CDR1 MNHEY, CDR2 SVGEGT. The CDR3 reads CASSSLPSSYEQYF. DNA for the CDR3: TGTGCCAGCAGCTCCTTGCCTAGCTCCTACGAGCAGTACTTC.

On this clonotype itself: This may be a read error: a much more frequent sequence differs by one nucleotide. The chain combines TRBV7-2 with TRBJ2-7; D unresolved. V dropped 1 base and J dropped 1 base, with 14 bases sitting between them. The CDR3 is 16 amino acids. CDR1 is SGHTA, CDR2 FQGNSA, per germline. CDR3 in amino acids: CASSLGTGLPSYEQYF. The CDR3 DNA sequence: TGTGCCAGCAGCTTAGGGACGGGTCTACCTTCCTACGAGCAGTACTTC.

Points on this clonotype: Being one base from a much bigger clone, this may be a read error. The chain uses TRBV13 and TRBJ2-4; the D is unclear. This CDR3 is 13 amino acids long. Per germline, CDR1 PRHDT and CDR2 FYEKMQ (reference sequence). CDR3 residues: CATSLVSRNIQYF. The CDR3 region has the DNA TGTGCCACCAGCTTAGTTTCGCGAAACATTCAGTACTTC.

This clonotype was seen only a few times. CDR3 nucleotide sequence: TGCGCCAGCAGCCAAGATTACGGCTACGAGCAGTACTTC. It encodes CASSQDYGYEQYF. V and J are TRBV4-3 and TRBJ2-7; the D is unclear. The CDR3 spans 13 residues. The V gene's germline CDR1 is LGHNA and CDR2 YSLEER. Trimming cost V 0 bases and J 3 bases, with 6 bases left between them.

Many counts were recorded for this clonotype. This sequence joins TRBV19 and TRBJ2-3, with D hard to call. The CDR3 has 14 residues. Between the trimmed V and J ends, which lost 5 bases and 2 bases, there was a span of 11 bases. In germline, CDR1 is LNHDA, CDR2 SQIVND (reference sequence). The CDR3 here is CASSVSEDTDTQYF. CDR3 bases: TGTGCCAGTAGTGTAAGCGAAGACACAGATACGCAGTATTTT.